The next 23 T cell receptor beta chains were all read from a single sample in a study of CD8 T cells in Susac syndrome. Random-hexamer reverse transcription was applied to 0.5 to 1 ug RNA. MiXCR was run by TCRdb on the immunoSEQ multiplex PCR reads, yielding one entry per CDR3 protein. The table has 150,000 or so distinct CDR3 sequences, approximately 95% seen once. Sequencing was carried out using CD4+ T cells from PBMCs. These receptors originate from a human donor with Susac syndrome.

This chain joins TRBV4-1 and TRBJ2-5; 7 bases are a match to TRBD2. With 4 bases clipped from V and 2 bases from J, the junction kept 4 bases outside the gene matches. Germline V gene sequence: CDR1 MGHRA, CDR2 YSYEKL. The CDR3 has 14 residues. For the CDR3, the DNA is TGCGCCAGCAGCCGGGGACTAATTCAAGAGACCCAGTACTTC. Protein product: CASSRGLIQETQYF.

V is TRBV7-2 and J is TRBJ2-7, with D perhaps assigned TRBD1 or TRBD2 (5 bases each). From germline, CDR1 is SGHTA and CDR2 FQGNSA. V was pared by 2 bases and J by 3 bases, with 11 bases between. The CDR3 loop spans 14 amino acids. CDR3 in amino acids: CASSLRDGYYEQYF. The CDR3 DNA sequence: TGTGCCAGCAGCTTACGGGACGGCTACTACGAGCAGTACTTC.

This chain connects TRBV7-3 to TRBJ2-3, with 10 bases aligning to TRBD1. Germline CDR1 reads SGHTA; CDR2 reads FQGTGA. The V segment lost 5 bases and the J segment 2 bases; nucleotides outside the gene matches: 4. This CDR3 spans 15 amino acids. In nucleotides, the CDR3 is TGTGCCAGCAGCCGACAGGGGGCGAACACAGATACGCAGTATTTT. Translation: CASSRQGANTDTQYF. The whole variable domain, remainder taken from reference TRBV7-3 and TRBJ2-3, is GAGVSQTPSNKVTEKGKYVELRCDPISGHTALYWYRQSLGQGPEFLIYFQGTGAADDSGLPNDRFFAVRPEGSVSTLKIQRTERGDSAVYLCASSRQGANTDTQYFGPGTRLTVL.

The chain employs TRBV18 and TRBJ1-5, with D unresolved. The V and J ends lost 4 bases and 5 bases respectively, with 6 bases between them. The CDR3 consists of 12 residues. Looked up from germline, CDR1 is KGHSH and CDR2 is LQKENI. The CDR3, as DNA: TGTGCCAGCTCACTCCGGGATCAGCCCCAGCATTTT. Translation gives CASSLRDQPQHF.

The chain links TRBV4-2 to TRBJ1-4; D may be TRBD1 (6 bases). This CDR3 is 19 amino acids long. V lost 0 bases and J lost 0, with 17 bases in between. Germline V CDR1 and CDR2: LGHNA, YNFKEQ. The CDR3 sequence: CASSQDPQGMGPTNEKLFF. CDR3 sequence (DNA): TGTGCCAGCAGCCAAGATCCACAGGGAATGGGACCAACTAATGAAAAACTGTTTTTT.

Turning to this clonotype: At one of its ends the junction is not consistent with the germline gene, which may arise from a read error. The gene calls are TRBV29-1 and TRBJ1-5; 8 bases line up with TRBD1. Germline V lookup: CDR1 SQVTM, CDR2 ANQGSEA. The CDR3 extends over 13 amino acids. Here the CDR3 DNA reads TGCAGCGTGGCTCCAGGGGGCAACCAGCCCCAGCATTTT. Translated: CSVAPGGNQPQHF. The whole variable domain, filled in from reference TRBV29-1 and TRBJ1-5, reads SAVISQKPSRDICQRGTSLTIQCQVDSQVTMMFWYRQQPGQSLTLIATANQGSEATYESGFVIDKFPISRPNLTFSTLTVSNMSPEDSSIYLCSVAPGGNQPQHFGDGTRLSIL.

The DNA of the CDR3 is TGTGCCAGCAGCCAAGATCTGGGGGGCATTCACAATGAGCAGTTCTTC. Amino acid sequence: CASSQDLGGIHNEQFF. The J gene is TRBJ2-1, the V gene TRBV3-1, with D perhaps assigned TRBD1 or TRBD2 (6 bases each). CDR1 and CDR2 (germline): LGHDT, YNNKEL (reference sequence). The V and J ends lost 0 bases and 5 bases respectively, with 14 bases between them. CDR3 size: 16 residues.

V and J are TRBV29-1 and TRBJ1-1; the match to TRBD1 covers 10 bases. After removal of 7 bases from V and 6 bases from J, the junction contained 8 bases not matched to a gene. Germline lookup yields CDR1 SQVTM and CDR2 ANQGSEA. The CDR3 contains 13 residues. CDR3: CSAEGQGIAEAFF. The CDR3 nucleotides read TGCAGCGCCGAGGGACAGGGGATCGCTGAAGCTTTCTTT.

The V call is TRBV20-1, the J call TRBJ2-3, with D possibly called TRBD1 or TRBD2 (5 bases each). CDR3 length: 12 amino acids. V was trimmed by 3 bases and J by 2 bases, leaving 6 bases between them. Per the germline V gene, CDR1 is DFQATT and CDR2 is SNEGSKA (reference sequence). The CDR3 loop is CSASGATDTQYF. The CDR3 coding sequence is TGCAGTGCTAGCGGGGCCACAGATACGCAGTATTTT.

The chain is built from TRBV5-1 and TRBJ1-2; TRBD1 matches at 7 bases. Germline V gene data show CDR1 as SGHRS and CDR2 as YFSETQ. The CDR3 runs to 15 residues. J gave up 4 bases and V 5 bases, and 11 bases lay outside the gene matches. DNA of the CDR3: TGCGCCAGCAGTTTTGGCTTGGGACAGTCCTATGGCTACACCTTC. This sequence encodes CASSFGLGQSYGYTF.

The rearrangement uses TRBV9 and TRBJ2-2; D not resolved. V dropped 4 bases and J dropped 2 bases, with 3 bases sitting between them. Germline lookup yields CDR1 SGDLS and CDR2 YYNGEE. This CDR3 comprises 12 residues. The DNA of the CDR3 is TGTGCCAGCAGCCCAAACACCGGGGAGCTGTTTTTT. Its protein product is CASSPNTGELFF. Full variable domain (remainder filled in from reference TRBV9 and TRBJ2-2): DSGVTQTPKHLITATGQRVTLRCSPRSGDLSVYWYQQSLDQGLQFLIQYYNGEERAKGNILERFSAQQFPDLHSELNLSSLELGDSALYFCASSPNTGELFFGEGSRLTVL.

This clonotype was seen once. V gene TRBV2 combines with J gene TRBJ2-7; 10 nucleotides match TRBD2. V lost 0 bases to trimming and J lost 1 base; unmatched junction nucleotides: 3. This CDR3 has 16 residues. Germline V lookup: CDR1 SNHLY, CDR2 FYNNEI. The CDR3 coding sequence is TGTGCCAGCAGTGAAGCTAGCGGGGGGACTTCCTACGAGCAGTACTTC. It codes for CASSEASGGTSYEQYF.

In DNA, the CDR3 is TGTGCCAGCAGCTCGACAGGAGCTAAGAACACTGAAGCTTTCTTT. This encodes CASSSTGAKNTEAFF. The chain carries TRBV7-9 and TRBJ1-1; weak D call: TRBD1 (6 bases). Trimming left V 4 bases short and J 1 base short, with 13 bases between. The CDR3 length is 15 residues. Germline lookup yields CDR1 SEHNR and CDR2 FQNEAQ (reference sequence).

The rearrangement links TRBV29-1 to TRBJ2-7; TRBD1 aligns across 7 bases. V lost 0 bases to trimming and J lost 0 bases; unmatched junction nucleotides: 2. CDR1 is SQVTM, CDR2 ANQGSEA, per germline. The CDR3 is made up of 14 amino acids. The DNA of the CDR3 is TGCAGCGTTGAAGATTGGGACAGCTCCTACGAGCAGTACTTC. This codes for CSVEDWDSSYEQYF.

The J gene is TRBJ1-2, the V gene TRBV27; D uncertain. The germline V and J ends were trimmed by 4 bases and 4 bases, with 22 bases remaining between them. The CDR3 is 17 residues long. Germline CDR1 and CDR2: MNHEY and SMNVEV (reference sequence). In DNA, the CDR3 is TGTGCCAGCAGTTCCCCACGGGAATCGGGCTCTCTCTATGGCTACACCTTC. Its translation is CASSSPRESGSLYGYTF.

The chain joins TRBV7-2 to TRBJ2-7; D is perhaps TRBD1 (6 bases). CDR1 and CDR2 (germline): SGHTA, FQGNSA. This CDR3 has 13 residues. The V end lost 5 bases, the J end lost 5 bases, and 13 bases lay between the germline ends. The CDR3 is CASSAGTSDEQYF. The CDR3 nucleotides read TGTGCCAGCAGCGCCGGGACATCCGACGAGCAGTACTTC.

This chain joins TRBV20-1 and TRBJ2-1; 9 bases are shared with TRBD2. Germline loops: CDR1 DFQATT, CDR2 SNEGSKA (reference sequence). V lost 6 bases and J lost 7; bases outside the gene matches: 7. CDR3 length: 13 residues. The CDR3 sequence: CSALAGTTNEQFF. CDR3 sequence (DNA): TGCAGTGCCCTAGCGGGGACTACAAATGAGCAGTTCTTC.

The CDR3 is CASSDEGPTYEQYF. The CDR3 coding sequence is TGTGCCAGCAGTGATGAAGGGCCAACCTACGAGCAGTACTTC. The chain has TRBV6-1 and TRBJ2-7; D not resolved. CDR3 length: 14 amino acids. Trimming removed 3 bases at V and 2 bases at J, with 11 bases between. Germline-derived CDR1 and CDR2 are MNHNS and SASEGT.

The V gene is TRBV7-3, the J gene TRBJ2-1; TRBD2 aligns across 7 bases. V gave up 2 bases and J gave up 3 bases; unmatched junction bases: 1. Germline values: CDR1 SGHTA, CDR2 FQGTGA. This CDR3 has 14 amino acids. The CDR3 here is CASSLGGVYNEQFF. Here the CDR3 DNA reads TGTGCCAGCAGCTTAGGGGGGGTCTACAATGAGCAGTTCTTC.

The genes are TRBV29-1 and TRBJ2-7; D is uncertain. V was shortened by 3 bases and J by 4 bases, with 7 bases between the two germline ends. This CDR3 region has 11 residues. The V gene's germline CDR1 is SQVTM and CDR2 ANQGSEA. DNA for the CDR3: TGCAGCGTTGATTTCGGTTACGAGCAGTACTTC. Its protein product is CSVDFGYEQYF.

The V call is TRBV5-4, the J call TRBJ2-3; D is ambiguous. Germline CDR1 is SGHNT and CDR2 is YYREEE (reference sequence). The CDR3 is 14 residues long. The V end lost 0 bases, the J end lost 6 bases, and 11 bases lay between the germline ends. The CDR3 here is CASSLGVASDTQYF. CDR3 in DNA: TGTGCCAGCAGCTTGGGTGTAGCTTCGGATACGCAGTATTTT.

J is TRBJ1-2 and V is TRBV5-1; tentatively, D is TRBD1 (5 bases). V was clipped by 3 bases and J by 11 bases, with 14 bases between them. Germline CDR1 is SGHRS and CDR2 is YFSETQ. This CDR3 has 12 amino acids. In DNA, the CDR3 is TGCGCCAGCAGCTGGGACCTCGCCAGTTACACCTTC. It specifies CASSWDLASYTF.

V is TRBV12-3 or TRBV12-4 and J is TRBJ2-7; D is perhaps TRBD2 (6 bases). V was clipped by 3 bases and J by 6 bases, with 6 bases between them. This CDR3 has 11 residues. CDR3 sequence: CASSFSGEQYF. The CDR3 DNA is TGTGCCAGCAGTTTTAGCGGCGAGCAGTACTTC.